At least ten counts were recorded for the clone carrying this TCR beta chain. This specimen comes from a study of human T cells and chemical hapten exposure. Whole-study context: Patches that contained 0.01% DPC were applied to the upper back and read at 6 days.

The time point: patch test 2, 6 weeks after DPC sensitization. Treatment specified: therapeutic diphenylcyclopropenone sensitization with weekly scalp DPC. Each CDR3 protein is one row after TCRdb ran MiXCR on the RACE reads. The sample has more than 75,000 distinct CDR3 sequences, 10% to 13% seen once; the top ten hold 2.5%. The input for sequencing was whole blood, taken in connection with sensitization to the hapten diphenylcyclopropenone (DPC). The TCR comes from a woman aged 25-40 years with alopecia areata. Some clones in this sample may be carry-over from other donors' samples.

The CDR3 DNA reads as TGTGCCAGTAGTAAATCCGGGACAGGCTTCTATCAGCCCCAGCATTTT. Protein: CASSKSGTGFYQPQHF. This chain links TRBV19 with TRBJ1-5; TRBD1 aligns across 8 bases. The CDR3 consists of 16 residues. Per germline, CDR1 LNHDA and CDR2 SQIVND (reference sequence). V shed 4 bases, J shed 5 bases, and the junction held 10 bases outside the gene matches. Looking up the rest from reference TRBV19 and TRBJ1-5 gives the full variable domain: DGGITQSPKYLFRKEGQNVTLSCEQNLNHDAMYWYRQDPGQGLRLIYYSQIVNDFQKGDIAEGYSVSREKKESFPLTVTSAQKNPTAFYLCASSKSGTGFYQPQHFGDGTRLSIL.